These 2 T cell receptor beta chains originate from one sample sequenced in a study of Graves' ophthalmopathy and Graves' hyperthyroidism. Beta-chain TCR CDR3 regions were amplified from RNA transcripts. HTBI primers were employed in first-round RT-PCR, then a second-round multiplex PCR followed. TCRdb ran MiXCR on the multiplex PCR reads and lists one entry per CDR3 protein. The data contain some 250,000 distinct CDR3 sequences, around 50% of them seen just once; the ten biggest clones take up around half. The source material was peripheral blood. The receptors were sampled from an adult man with Graves' ophthalmopathy.

This chain joins TRBV19 and TRBJ2-5, with TRBD2 identical over 7 bases. Trimming took 3 bases from V and 4 from J; bases not matched to a gene: 5. In germline, CDR1 is LNHDA, CDR2 SQIVND (reference sequence). CDR3 length: 14 residues. The CDR3, as DNA: TGTGCCAGTAGTATTCCGGGGGGTAGAGAGACCCAGTACTTC. This encodes CASSIPGGRETQYF.

This clonotype has just a few counts. The chain carries TRBV7-6 and TRBJ1-4; the match to TRBD1 covers 7 bases. V dropped 4 bases and J dropped 0; count of bases not matched to a gene: 8. CDR1 is SGHVS, CDR2 FNYEAQ, per germline. This CDR3 is 17 amino acids long. The chain's CDR3 is CASSSLARGPTNEKLFF. The CDR3 nucleotides read TGTGCCAGCAGCTCGCTGGCAAGGGGGCCAACTAATGAAAAACTGTTTTTT.